A single sample gave rise to the 22 T cell receptor beta chains below, sequenced in a study of identical twins. TCRdb analysed the 5' RACE reads with MiXCR anew, one entry per CDR3 protein. Among about 480,000 distinct CDR3 sequences listed, around 14% were seen once. This sample also belongs to another study, concerning yellow fever vaccine responses in identical twins.

The sample taken for sequencing was CD4+ T cells sorted from blood. These TCRs come from a young woman in good health.

V usage is TRBV29-1 and J usage is TRBJ2-3, with no clear D. The CDR3 length is 12 residues. The germline V gene has CDR1 SQVTM and CDR2 ANQGSEA. The V and J ends lost 7 bases and 0 bases respectively, with 8 bases between them. The CDR3 region has the DNA TGCAGCGATCGGTCTAGCACAGATACGCAGTATTTT. Translated: CSDRSSTDTQYF.

CDR3 region: CASSYRLGRAGETQYF. The DNA of the CDR3 is TGTGCCAGCAGCTACCGCCTGGGTCGAGCTGGGGAGACCCAGTACTTC. The chain joins TRBV7-2 to TRBJ2-5, with D unclear. Germline V CDR1 and CDR2: SGHTA, FQGNSA. The V and J ends lost 4 bases and 5 bases respectively, with 20 bases between them. This CDR3 has 16 amino acids.

In this sample, this clonotype turned up a few times. The chain employs TRBV2 and TRBJ2-7; D uncertain. This CDR3 spans 15 amino acids. Germline CDR1 reads SNHLY; CDR2 reads FYNNEI. The V end was cut by 1 base, the J end by 0 bases, with 10 bases between. The CDR3 DNA sequence: TGTGCCAGCAGTGAAGGAACGCTTCCCTCCTACGAGCAGTACTTC. As protein: CASSEGTLPSYEQYF.

This clonotype was observed a handful of times. This chain joins TRBV7-9 and TRBJ2-5, with TRBD2 matching over 10 bases. Germline V gene data show CDR1 as SEHNR and CDR2 as FQNEAQ (reference sequence). There are 13 residues in the CDR3. J was trimmed by 5 bases and V by 7 bases; bases with no gene match: 4. Here the CDR3 reads CASTDSGRETQYF. As DNA, the CDR3 is TGTGCCAGCACCGATAGCGGGAGGGAGACCCAGTACTTC. The complete variable domain, with remaining parts taken from reference TRBV7-9 and TRBJ2-5, reads DTGVSQNPRHKITKRGQNVTFRCDPISEHNRLYWYRQTLGQGPEFLTYFQNEAQLEKSRLLSDRFSAERPKGSFSTLEIQRTEQGDSAMYLCASTDSGRETQYFGPGTRLLVL.

To note about this clonotype: A read error may produce the germline difference seen at one junction end. The chain couples TRBV4-2 to TRBJ2-1; D is possibly TRBD2 (6 bases). The CDR3 has 18 amino acids. The germline gives CDR1 LGHNA, CDR2 YNFKEQ. CDR3 amino acids: CASRQGGREKISYNEQFF. The CDR3 bases are TGTGCCAGCAGGCAAGGCGGTCGGGAGAAGATTAGCTACAATGAGCAGTTCTTC.

This clonotype was detected a few times. This chain links TRBV7-2 with TRBJ2-2; possibly TRBD1 or TRBD2 for D (5 bases each). This CDR3 region has 13 residues. V lost 5 bases and J lost 7, with 11 bases in between. The germline V gene encodes CDR1 SGHTA and CDR2 FQGNSA. The CDR3 sequence: CASSAARGGELFF. For the CDR3, the DNA is TGTGCCAGCAGCGCCGCGAGGGGCGGGGAGCTGTTTTTT.

This sequence joins TRBV12-3 or TRBV12-4 and TRBJ2-3; a possible D gene is TRBD1 (6 bases). The CDR3 covers 16 residues. Trimming took 5 bases from V and 1 from J, leaving 16 bases between them. The CDR3 is CASSTGQSKGTDTQYF. CDR3 nucleotides: TGTGCCAGCAGTACAGGACAGTCCAAAGGCACAGATACGCAGTATTTT.

This rearrangement joins TRBV5-1 to TRBJ2-3; the D gene is possibly TRBD2 (7 bases). The germline CDR1 and CDR2 sequences are SGHRS and YFSETQ. CDR3 length: 16 amino acids. The V end was cut by 4 bases, the J end by 1 base, with 16 bases between. CDR3 amino acids: CASSGGGRRGTDTQYF. The CDR3 DNA is TGCGCCAGCAGCGGGGGGGGCCGGCGTGGCACAGATACGCAGTATTTT.

This clonotype showed up just a few times. The chain employs TRBV14 and TRBJ2-7; D is uncertain. The germline V gene encodes CDR1 SGHDN and CDR2 FVKESK. Trimming shortened V by 1 base and J by 9 bases, and 13 bases separated the two germline ends. The CDR3 contains 13 residues. The CDR3 sequence is CASSQAVESAQYF. DNA for the CDR3: TGTGCCAGCAGCCAAGCAGTTGAGTCAGCGCAGTACTTC.

Ten or more counts support this clonotype. The rearrangement uses TRBV4-2 and TRBJ1-5, with D hard to call. Trimming stripped 1 base from V and 2 bases from J, with 12 bases between. This CDR3 is 16 amino acids long. CDR1 and CDR2 (germline): LGHNA, YNFKEQ. Written as DNA, the CDR3 is TGTGCCAGCAGCCAAGTTGGTCGTAGCGGCAATCAGCCCCAGCATTTT. This encodes CASSQVGRSGNQPQHF.

The chain has TRBV2 and TRBJ2-5; possibly TRBD1 or TRBD2 for D (5 bases each). V lost 9 bases to trimming and J lost 5 bases, with 13 bases between them. Germline assignment: CDR1 SNHLY and CDR2 FYNNEI. The CDR3 length is 12 residues. The chain's CDR3 is CARGPSGETQYF. The CDR3 nucleotides read TGTGCCAGGGGACCGTCCGGGGAGACCCAGTACTTC. Full variable domain (rest looked up from reference TRBV2 and TRBJ2-5): EPEVTQTPSHQVTQMGQEVILRCVPISNHLYFYWYRQILGQKVEFLVSFYNNEISEKSEIFDDQFSVERPDGSNFTLKIRSTKLEDSAMYFCARGPSGETQYFGPGTRLLVL.

This clonotype was counted a single time. Given a much more abundant clone one base away, this may be a read error. The chain joins TRBV5-1 to TRBJ2-7, with D unresolved. The V gene lost 0 bases and the J gene lost 2 bases, with 12 bases spanning the gap. Germline CDR1 reads SGHRS; CDR2 reads YFSETQ. The CDR3 contains 15 residues. The CDR3 loop is CASSLGQSGTYEQYF. CDR3 coding DNA: TGCGCCAGCAGCTTGGGCCAGTCTGGGACCTACGAGCAGTACTTC. Filled out from reference TRBV5-1 and TRBJ2-7, the complete variable domain reads KAGVTQTPRYLIKTRGQQVTLSCSPISGHRSVSWYQQTPGQGLQFLFEYFSETQRNKGNFPGRFSGRQFSNSRSEMNVSTLELGDSALYLCASSLGQSGTYEQYFGPGTRLTVT.

DNA of the CDR3: TGTGCCAGCAGTTTCGGAGACAGGGTCCGGGGACAGTACTTC. Residues: CASSFGDRVRGQYF. This chain links TRBV28 with TRBJ2-7; 7 bases map to TRBD1. The length of the CDR3 is 14 residues. With V trimmed by 3 bases and J by 10 bases, 12 bases remained unmatched. Germline V gene sequence: CDR1 MDHEN, CDR2 SYDVKM.

This clonotype came up a few times. The chain recombines TRBV15 with TRBJ2-5; 7 nucleotides line up with TRBD1. Germline CDR1 LNHNV, CDR2 YYDKDF (reference sequence). V lost 0 bases, J lost 6 bases, and 13 bases stayed unmatched. The CDR3 runs to 17 residues. CDR3 region: CATSREGDRAAGKTQYF. The CDR3 region has the DNA TGTGCCACCAGCAGAGAGGGAGACAGGGCCGCAGGAAAGACCCAGTACTTC.

This clonotype turned up a few times. V is TRBV6-1 and J is TRBJ1-5; D gene ambiguous. CDR3 length: 14 residues. Germline CDR1 MNHNS, CDR2 SASEGT. V dropped 6 bases and J dropped 0 bases, with 9 bases sitting between them. This chain's CDR3 is CASRSAGSNQPQHF. In DNA, the CDR3 is TGTGCCAGCAGGTCAGCCGGTAGCAATCAGCCCCAGCATTTT.

This clonotype was detected only a few times. An end of the junction does not agree with germline; a read error may underlie this. V gene TRBV11-2 combines with J gene TRBJ2-1; D gene unclear. Germline CDR1 and CDR2: SGHAT and FQNNGV. The CDR3 extends over 12 amino acids. CDR3 sequence reads: CASSLDISGRLF. In DNA, the CDR3 is TGTGCCAGCAGCTTAGATATAAGTGGTCGCTTATTC.

This clonotype has just a few counts. The J gene is TRBJ2-7, the V gene TRBV29-1; perhaps TRBD1 as D (6 bases). The germline gives CDR1 SQVTM, CDR2 ANQGSEA. Trimming removed 3 bases at V and 2 bases at J, with 20 bases between. The CDR3 consists of 16 residues. CDR3 nucleotide sequence: TGCAGCGTTGAGAAATCGCAGGGGTTAGTTCCCTACGAGCAGTACTTC. It codes for CSVEKSQGLVPYEQYF.

The rearrangement joins TRBV5-1 to TRBJ2-1, with a weak D call TRBD1 (6 bases). This CDR3 region has 12 residues. V was pared by 4 bases and J by 6 bases, with 8 bases between. The V gene's germline CDR1 is SGHRS and CDR2 YFSETQ. CDR3 sequence reads: CASSEGGNEQFF. The CDR3 nucleotides are TGCGCCAGCAGCGAAGGGGGCAATGAGCAGTTCTTC.

This chain uses TRBV18 with TRBJ2-7; D is undetermined. V dropped 0 bases and J dropped 0 bases, with 6 bases sitting between them. In germline, CDR1 is KGHSH, CDR2 LQKENI. The length of the CDR3 is 14 residues. CDR3 region: CASSPPWDSYEQYF. The CDR3 region has the DNA TGTGCCAGCTCACCACCTTGGGACTCCTACGAGCAGTACTTC.

This clonotype was found a few times. The chain links TRBV12-3 or TRBV12-4 to TRBJ2-2, with D perhaps being TRBD1 or TRBD2 (6 bases each). V lost 5 bases and J lost 1, with 14 bases in between. The length of the CDR3 is 16 residues. CDR3 residues: CASSGQWGENTGELFF. For the CDR3, the DNA is TGTGCCAGCAGTGGACAGTGGGGGGAGAACACCGGGGAGCTGTTTTTT.

The chain combines TRBV20-1 with TRBJ1-2, with no clear D. CDR1 is DFQATT, CDR2 SNEGSKA, per germline (reference sequence). Trimming shortened V by 6 bases and J by 0 bases, and 11 bases separated the two germline ends. This CDR3 region has 13 residues. CDR3: CSAYGVANYGYTF. The CDR3 DNA reads as TGCAGTGCGTACGGGGTAGCTAACTATGGCTACACCTTC.

The table lists this clonotype with a few counts. The V gene is TRBV2, the J gene TRBJ2-2, with unresolved D. The CDR3 sequence is 16 residues long. CDR1 SNHLY and CDR2 FYNNEI come from the germline V gene. Trimming pared 1 base from V and 1 base from J, leaving 10 bases between. The CDR3 DNA sequence: TGTGCCAGCAGTGAAGAGTGGCCGCTGAACACCGGGGAGCTGTTTTTT. Translated, it gives CASSEEWPLNTGELFF.